This TCR beta chain was found in a study of shared clonotypes between healthy human individuals. Trimming pared 1 base from V and 1 base from J, leaving 7 bases between. There are 14 residues in the CDR3. CDR1 is MDHEN, CDR2 SYDVKM, per germline. Sequenced by immunoSEQ multiplex PCR; TCRdb stores in-frame clones only, minus some. Of about 1 million clones listed, about 75% are singletons. The specimen was memory CD4+ T cells sorted from blood. Subset here: CD45RA-negative fraction. The origin of this receptor is a man aged 18 to 29 in good health. The V call is TRBV28, the J call TRBJ1-1; D is ambiguous. This chain's CDR3 is CASSLYSRNTEAFF. The CDR3 DNA reads as TGTGCCAGCAGTTTATATTCCAGGAACACTGAAGCTTTCTTT.